The 6 T cell receptor beta chains listed next were all sequenced from one sample in a study of blood T cell repertoires in COVID-19. The data were produced by immunoSEQ multiplex PCR, yet TCRdb's version contains in-frame clones alone and is incomplete. The data contain 200,000 to 250,000 clones, less than 90% of them singletons. The sequencing input was peripheral blood. The receptors shown here come from a woman in her 70s with active or convalescent COVID-19.

The CDR3 spells CASTGGMNTEAFF. The CDR3 DNA follows: TGTGCCTCAACAGGGGGCATGAACACTGAAGCTTTCTTT. The gene calls are TRBV10-3 and TRBJ1-1; 9 bases are shared with TRBD1. CDR1 ENHRY and CDR2 SYGVKD come from the germline V gene. The CDR3 sequence is 13 residues long. V lost 11 bases and J lost 0; bases outside the gene matches: 4.

The chain employs TRBV6-5 and TRBJ2-3; 10 positions match TRBD1. J gave up 1 base and V 6 bases, and 4 bases lay outside the gene matches. Germline-derived CDR1 and CDR2 are MNHEY and SVGAGI. This CDR3 region has 15 residues. CDR3 amino acids: CASSFGTGGTDTQYF. CDR3 nucleotides: TGTGCCAGCAGCTTTGGGACAGGGGGCACAGATACGCAGTATTTT.

This rearrangement joins TRBV10-1 to TRBJ2-7; 10 positions agree with TRBD1. The germline V gene has CDR1 WNHNN and CDR2 SYGVQD (reference sequence). The CDR3 runs 18 residues. With V trimmed by 5 bases and J by 2 bases, 15 bases remained unmatched. Here the CDR3 DNA reads TGCGCCAGCAGTAAACCGGGACAGGGGCTCTCCAAGGCCTACGAGCAGTACTTC. Protein: CASSKPGQGLSKAYEQYF.

This clone was counted once. J is TRBJ2-5 and V is TRBV11-2, with D possibly matching TRBD1 (6 bases). Trimming left V 6 bases short and J 2 bases short, with 13 bases between. The CDR3 is 14 residues long. Germline V gene data show CDR1 as SGHAT and CDR2 as FQNNGV. DNA of the CDR3: TGTGCCAGCAGTCTCATGAGGGGGCAAGAGACCCAGTACTTC. As protein: CASSLMRGQETQYF.

This clone occurred once. The chain combines TRBV28 with TRBJ2-1, with 11 nucleotides matching TRBD2. The CDR3 sequence is 15 residues long. After removal of 6 bases from V and 6 bases from J, the junction contained 7 bases not matched to a gene. Germline CDR1 reads MDHEN; CDR2 reads SYDVKM. CDR3 nucleotide sequence: TGTGCCAGCAGAACTCTAGCGGGAGGTTCCAATGAGCAGTTCTTC. Its translation: CASRTLAGGSNEQFF.

The V gene is TRBV5-4, the J gene TRBJ1-6, with D unclear. CDR1 is SGHNT and CDR2 is YYREEE in the germline V gene (reference sequence). The CDR3 totals 14 residues. V lost 4 bases to trimming and J lost 5 bases, with 10 bases between them. The CDR3: CASSVPGDNSPLHF. The CDR3 nucleotides read TGTGCCAGCAGCGTGCCGGGAGATAATTCACCCCTCCACTTT.